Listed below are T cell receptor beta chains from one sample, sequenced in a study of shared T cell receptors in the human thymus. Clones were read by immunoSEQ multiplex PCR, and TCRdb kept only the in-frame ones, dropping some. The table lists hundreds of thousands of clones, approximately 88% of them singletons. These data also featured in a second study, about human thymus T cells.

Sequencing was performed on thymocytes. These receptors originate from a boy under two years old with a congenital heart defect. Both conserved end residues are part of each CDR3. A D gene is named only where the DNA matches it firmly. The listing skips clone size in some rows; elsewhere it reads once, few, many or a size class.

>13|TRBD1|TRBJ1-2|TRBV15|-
TGTGCCACCAGTCTTGGGACAGGGGATGGCTACACCTTC
CATSLGTGDGYTF
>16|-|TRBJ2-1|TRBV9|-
TGTGCCAGCAGCGGGGGGGGGCCAACAGGTCGGAATGAGCAGTTCTTC
CASSGGGPTGRNEQFF
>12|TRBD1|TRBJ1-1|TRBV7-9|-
TGTGCCAGCCAGGAGGGGGCTTCTGAAGCTTTCTTT
CASQEGASEAFF
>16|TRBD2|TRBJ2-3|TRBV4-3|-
TGCGCCAGCAGCCAAGGTCCTCGGGAGGGCACAGATACGCAGTATTTT
CASSQGPREGTDTQYF
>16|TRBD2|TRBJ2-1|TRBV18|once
TGTGCCAGCTCAAGACGCACTAGCGGGACTTACAATGAGCAGTTCTTC
CASSRRTSGTYNEQFF
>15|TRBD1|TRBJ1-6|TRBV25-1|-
TGTGCCAGCAGTGAATGGGGGACAGGGGATTCACCCCTCCACTTT
CASSEWGTGDSPLHF
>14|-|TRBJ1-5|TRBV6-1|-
TGTGCCAGCAGTGAAGCGAGGGTGGGTCAGCCCCAGCATTTT
CASSEARVGQPQHF
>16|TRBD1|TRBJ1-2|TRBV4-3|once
TGCGCCAGCAGCCCCGCCGGACAGGGAGCTAACTATGGCTACACCTTC
CASSPAGQGANYGYTF
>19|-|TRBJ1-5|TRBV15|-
TGTGCCACCAGCAGAGATCCTGTAGGGGCGACAGTGAGCAATCAGCCCCAGCATTTT
CATSRDPVGATVSNQPQHF
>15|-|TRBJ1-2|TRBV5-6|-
TGTGCCAGCAGCGCAGCCTGGACCGGCGGGGCTGGCTACACCTTC
CASSAAWTGGAGYTF
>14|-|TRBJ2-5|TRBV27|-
TGTGCCAGCAGACCTCTAGCTCTCCCAGAGACCCAGTACTTC
CASRPLALPETQYF
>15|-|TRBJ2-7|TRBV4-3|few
TGCGCCAGCAGCCGTAACAGGGTGGTGCCCTACGAGCAGTACTTC
CASSRNRVVPYEQYF
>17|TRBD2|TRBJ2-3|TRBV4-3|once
TGCGCCAGCAGCCAAGGGGGGACTAGCGGGAGCACAGATACGCAGTATTTT
CASSQGGTSGSTDTQYF
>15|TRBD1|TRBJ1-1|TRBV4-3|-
TGCGCCAGCAGCCAACCCGACAGGGGGCCCACTGAAGCTTTCTTT
CASSQPDRGPTEAFF
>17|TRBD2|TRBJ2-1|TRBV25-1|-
TGTGCCAGCAGTGAAGACCCTCTAGCGGGAGAGGTCAATGAGCAGTTCTTC
CASSEDPLAGEVNEQFF
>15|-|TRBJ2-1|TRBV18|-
TGTGCCAGCTCACCACTGGGCAGTTCCTACAATGAGCAGTTCTTC
CASSPLGSSYNEQFF
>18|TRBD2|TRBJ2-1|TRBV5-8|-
TGTGCCAGCAGCTTGGGTGTCTCGGGGGAGGGGCAATACAATGAGCAGTTCTTC
CASSLGVSGEGQYNEQFF
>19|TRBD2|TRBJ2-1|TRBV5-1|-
TGCGCCAGCAGCCAAAGTAACGTCTCCCGGGACTACGGCTACAATGAGCAGTTCTTC
CASSQSNVSRDYGYNEQFF
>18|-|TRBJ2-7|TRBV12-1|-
TGTGCCAGCACCCCGTTCAACCGACTAGCGGGACCCCCCTACGAGCAGTACTTC
CASTPFNRLAGPPYEQYF
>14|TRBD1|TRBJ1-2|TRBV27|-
TGTGCCAGCAGTTTATCCGGGACAGGGTATGGCTACACCTTC
CASSLSGTGYGYTF
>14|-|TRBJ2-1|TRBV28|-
TGTGCCAGCAGTTTAGCGGACTGCTACAATGAGCAGTTCTTC
CASSLADCYNEQFF
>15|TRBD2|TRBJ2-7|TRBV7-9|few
TGTGCCAGCAGCATACACCCTAGCGGGGATTACGAGCAGTACTTC
CASSIHPSGDYEQYF
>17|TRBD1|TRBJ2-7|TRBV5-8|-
TGTGCCAGCAGCTTGGGAAAAGGGACAGGGGATTCCTACGAGCAGTACTTC
CASSLGKGTGDSYEQYF
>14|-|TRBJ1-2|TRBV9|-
TGTGCCAGCAGGGACCCCGACAGTAACTATGGCTACACCTTC
CASRDPDSNYGYTF
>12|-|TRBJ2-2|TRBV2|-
TGTGCCAGCCGTCCTGGGACTGGGGAGCTGTTTTTT
CASRPGTGELFF
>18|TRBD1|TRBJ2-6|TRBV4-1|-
TGCGCCAGCAGCTGGGGCGGACAGGGAACCTCTGGGGCCAACGTCCTGACTTTC
CASSWGGQGTSGANVLTF
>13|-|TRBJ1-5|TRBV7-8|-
TGTGCCAGCAGCTTCGGAGCGAATCAGCCCCAGCATTTT
CASSFGANQPQHF
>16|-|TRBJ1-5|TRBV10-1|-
TGCGCCAGCTTGGCCCCCACAGGGAGTGGGAATCAGCCCCAGCATTTT
CASLAPTGSGNQPQHF
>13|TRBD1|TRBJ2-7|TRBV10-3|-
TGTGCCATCGCAGGACAGGAACCCTACGAGCAGTACTTC
CAIAGQEPYEQYF
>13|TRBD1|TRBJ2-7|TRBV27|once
TGTGCCAGCAAGGACAGGGGGTTCTACGAGCAGTACTTC
CASKDRGFYEQYF
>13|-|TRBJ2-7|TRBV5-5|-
TGTGCCAGCAGCTTGTCCCAGGCCTACGAGCAGTACTTC
CASSLSQAYEQYF
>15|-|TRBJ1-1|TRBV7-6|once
TGTGCCAGCAGCCCACCTCAGGGGACGGGCACTGAAGCTTTCTTT
CASSPPQGTGTEAFF
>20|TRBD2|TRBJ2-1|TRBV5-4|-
TGTGCCAGCAGCCGCGACCCCGGACTAGCGGGAGGGAACTCCTACAATGAGCAGTTCTTC
CASSRDPGLAGGNSYNEQFF
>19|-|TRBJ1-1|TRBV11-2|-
TGTGCCAGCAGCTGGGGGGAGAGGCCTAATAGGGGGAGGGGAACTGAAGCTTTCTTT
CASSWGERPNRGRGTEAFF
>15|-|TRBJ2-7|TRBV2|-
TGTGCCAGCAGTGAGTTAGGACACTCGGTACACGAGCAGTACTTC
CASSELGHSVHEQYF
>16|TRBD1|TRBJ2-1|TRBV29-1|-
TGCAGCGTCTCACGTCCGGGACAGCCTTTCTCCGATGAGCAGTTCTTC
CSVSRPGQPFSDEQFF
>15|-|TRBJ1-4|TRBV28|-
TGTGCCAGCAGGGGGGGATCAGCAACTAATGAAAAACTGTTTTTT
CASRGGSATNEKLFF
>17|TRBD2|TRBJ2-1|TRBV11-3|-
TGTGCCAGCAGCCCGGGGACTAGCAGGAGCTCCTACAATGAGCAGTTCTTC
CASSPGTSRSSYNEQFF
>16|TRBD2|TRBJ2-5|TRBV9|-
TGTGCCAGCAGCGCCGGGACTAGCGGGAGTTACGAGACCCAGTACTTC
CASSAGTSGSYETQYF
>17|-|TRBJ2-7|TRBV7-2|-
TGTGCCAGCAGCTCCCACACCCACAGGGATAGCTCCTACGAGCAGTACTTC
CASSSHTHRDSSYEQYF
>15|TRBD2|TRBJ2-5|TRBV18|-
TGTGCCAGCTCACCACAGCGGGAGGGCCCCGAGACCCAGTACTTC
CASSPQREGPETQYF
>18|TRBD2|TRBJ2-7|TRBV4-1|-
TGCGCCAGCAGCCAAGAAGAAGGGGAGCGGGGCAGCTCCTACGAGCAGTACTTC
CASSQEEGERGSSYEQYF
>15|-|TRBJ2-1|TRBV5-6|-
TGTGCCAGCAGCTTGAGCCGGACACCCGTTAGGGAGCAGTTCTTC
CASSLSRTPVREQFF
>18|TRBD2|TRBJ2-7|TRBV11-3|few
TGTGCCAGCAGCTTAACGGTAGCGGGAGCTCTTGGCTCCTACGAGCAGTACTTC
CASSLTVAGALGSYEQYF
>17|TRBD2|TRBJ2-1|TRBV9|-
TGTGCCAGCAGCGTAGCTAGATTAGCGGGAGGGGGGAATGAGCAGTTCTTC
CASSVARLAGGGNEQFF
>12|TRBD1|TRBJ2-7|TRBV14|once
TGTGCCAGCAGCCAAATCAGGGGGCTTTGGTACTTC
CASSQIRGLWYF
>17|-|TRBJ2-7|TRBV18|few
TGTGCCAGCTCACCACCGGGCGTGAATGGCAGGAAGTACGAGCAGTACTTC
CASSPPGVNGRKYEQYF